This T cell receptor beta chain was found in a study of blood T cells in healthy people across ages. This clonotype was seen a handful of times. Combining a sample-barcoded 5' primer with a J-beta primer mix, a second PCR ran for roughly 7 to 11 cycles. MiXCR was run by TCRdb on the 5' RACE reads, yielding one entry per CDR3 protein. The data show 600,000 to 1,000,000 distinct CDR3 sequences, 58% seen once. Trimming took 6 bases from V and 2 from J; bases not matched to a gene: 20. The length of the CDR3 is 19 residues. Germline CDR1 MNHEY, CDR2 SVGEGT. Input material: blood. This sequence joins TRBV6-2 or TRBV6-3 and TRBJ2-7, with TRBD2 identical over 9 bases. The origin of this receptor is a man aged 30 to 39 in good health. DNA for the CDR3: TGTGCCAGCAGCCCATTGGCGGGGCTAATAGCGGGAGCTCCCTACGAGCAGTACTTC. Encoded protein: CASSPLAGLIAGAPYEQYF.